These T cell receptor beta chains were read from a single sample in a study of blood T cell repertoires in COVID-19. Sequencing used immunoSEQ multiplex PCR; TCRdb keeps in-frame clones, though not all of them. Of around 300,000 clones listed, 90% are singletons. Sequencing was carried out using PBMCs or T cells enriched from blood (not recorded which). The receptor source for this set is a woman between 18 and 29 years old with acute COVID-19. Each CDR3 is given with its conserved first and last residue. Each record gives: J gene, D gene, clone size, V gene, CDR3 protein, CDR3 DNA. A D gene is named only where the DNA matches it firmly. Not every row has a clone size; where given, it reads once, few, many or a size class.

>TRBJ1-5|-|-|TRBV23-1
CASSVRACVSRVQPQHF
TGCGCCAGCAGTGTTAGAGCCTGCGTGTCGCGGGTTCAGCCCCAGCATTTT
>TRBJ2-1|TRBD1|few|TRBV5-1
CASSSMYRGQGHNEQFF
TGCGCCAGCAGCTCAATGTACAGGGGGCAGGGCCACAATGAGCAGTTCTTC
>TRBJ2-1|TRBD2|-|TRBV7-2
CASSSAGTSGRRYEQFF
TGTGCCAGCAGCTCCGCCGGGACTAGCGGGAGACGTTATGAGCAGTTCTTC
>TRBJ2-1|-|-|TRBV12-3/TRBV12-4
CASSLPYNEQFF
TGTGCCAGCAGTCTCCCCTACAATGAGCAGTTCTTC
>TRBJ1-2|TRBD1|-|TRBV20-1
CSARDGTGRTF
TGCAGTGCTAGAGATGGGACAGGGCGCACCTTC
>TRBJ2-1|-|-|TRBV5-1
CASSRGWQGGYNEQFF
TGCGCCAGCAGCAGAGGATGGCAGGGTGGTTACAATGAGCAGTTCTTC
>TRBJ1-4|-|-|TRBV7-2
CASSFSALATNEKLFF
TGTGCCAGCAGCTTTTCTGCCTTAGCAACTAATGAAAAACTGTTTTTT
>TRBJ2-1|TRBD2|-|TRBV29-1
CSGSGTSGRERAYNEQFF
TGCAGCGGATCCGGGACTAGCGGGAGGGAAAGGGCATACAATGAGCAGTTCTTC
>TRBJ1-2|TRBD1|-|TRBV28
CASSAKDRPVYGYTF
TGTGCCAGCAGTGCTAAGGACAGGCCAGTGTATGGCTACACCTTC
>TRBJ1-4|TRBD1|-|TRBV7-9
CASRGDRVNEKLFF
TGTGCCAGCAGGGGGGACAGGGTGAATGAAAAACTGTTTTTT